Below, one T cell receptor beta chain is given with its context. These data are taken from a study of cytomegalovirus exposure and HLA in healthy donors. The CDR3 totals 18 residues. The V end was cut by 6 bases, the J end by 0 bases, with 21 bases between. CDR1 and CDR2 from the germline V gene are MDHEN and SYDVKM. Primers included in the PCR were 60 Vbeta and 13 Jbeta primers. Authors' processing steps: In a later analysis, 60 million to 90 million unique TCR beta chains included roughly 11 million shared by two or more donors. Assay used: immunoSEQ multiplex PCR; TCRdb lists only in-frame clones, some missing. V and J calls plus clone size are reproduced from that table; the DNA served to infer D and trimming. The sample has roughly 40,000 clones; about 50% are singletons.

The sequencing sample was made of PBMCs. The chain uses TRBV28 and TRBJ2-1; a possible D gene is TRBD2 (7 bases). This clonotype originated in a human donor in good health. The CDR3 sequence: CASSSIWGGADSYNEQFF. The CDR3, as DNA: TGTGCCAGCAGCTCTATATGGGGGGGGGCAGACTCCTACAATGAGCAGTTCTTC.